This TCR beta chain was captured by sequencing in a study of a mutant IDH1 vaccine in newly diagnosed glioma. As for the study in general: Of the patients given treatment, around 62% were male and approximately 40% were female, and a mean age of around 44 years was recorded.

A word on this clone: Antigen: not known.

Trimming stripped 3 bases from V and 3 bases from J, with 15 bases between. From germline, CDR1 is SGHRS and CDR2 YFSETQ. The CDR3 runs to 15 residues. Time point reported: week 47, end of study. Every single dose of the vaccine, 300 ug of mutant IDH1 20-mer peptide, came with topical imiquimod. Measured with immunoSEQ multiplex PCR; TCRdb has only the in-frame clones, and not every one. The sample carries around 54,000 clones, roughly four fifths recorded once. The V and J genes are TRBV5-1 and TRBJ1-1, with a possible D match to TRBD1 (5 bases). This TCR was recovered from a woman aged 50 to 60 with glioma. The sequences come from PBMCs, collected from a glioma patient whose treatment included an IDH1 peptide vaccine. In DNA form, the CDR3 reads TGCGCCAGCAGCTGGGGATCCGGGGGGGACACTGAAGCTTTCTTT. This encodes CASSWGSGGDTEAFF.